The 16 T cell receptor beta chains below all came from one sample that was sequenced in a study of CD4 T cells in relation to SARS-CoV-2 and coronaviruses. Data came from immunoSEQ multiplex PCR; TCRdb stores just in-frame clones and leaves some out. The sample records about 64,000 clones, about 94% being singletons. The unexposed donors gave CD4+ T cells in about 2010-2019, prior to COVID-19. Sequencing was performed on naive CD4+ T cells from PBMCs. Indicated subset: naive CD4+ T cells isolated by negative enrichment. The receptor source for this set is a human donor in good health.

The chain has TRBV11-2 and TRBJ1-2, with 8 nucleotides matching TRBD1. The V gene end was trimmed by 6 bases and the J gene end by 4 bases; junction bases not matched to a gene: 4. Germline V gene lookup returns CDR1 SGHAT and CDR2 FQNNGV. This CDR3 has 13 residues. The CDR3 region is CASSPDRAYGYTF. DNA of the CDR3: TGTGCCAGCAGTCCGGACAGGGCCTATGGCTACACCTTC.

V and J are TRBV9 and TRBJ1-6, with 9 positions matching TRBD1. Trimming took 5 bases from V and 7 from J; bases not matched to a gene: 7. Germline V gene lookup returns CDR1 SGDLS and CDR2 YYNGEE. There are 15 residues in the CDR3. CDR3 residues: CASSATGGGNSPLHF. In DNA, the CDR3 is TGTGCCAGCAGTGCTACAGGGGGCGGGAATTCACCCCTCCACTTT.

The CDR3 coding sequence is TGTGCCAGCAGTGACTCAGGGCGGAGGAGCACAGATACGCAGTATTTT. It yields the protein CASSDSGRRSTDTQYF. This chain uses TRBV6-4 with TRBJ2-3, with D perhaps TRBD2 (5 bases). V shed 0 bases and J shed 0 bases, with 10 bases lying between them. The CDR3 covers 16 residues. CDR1 and CDR2 from the germline V gene are MRHNA and SNTAGT.

This chain links TRBV6-6 with TRBJ1-4; D remains ambiguous. CDR3 size: 14 residues. The germline V gene has CDR1 MNHNY and CDR2 SVGAGI (reference sequence). The V gene lost 6 bases and the J gene lost 6 bases, with 14 bases spanning the gap. The CDR3 DNA reads TGTGCCAGCAGAACTATGGGCAGAGATGAAAAACTGTTTTTT. Its translation: CASRTMGRDEKLFF.

The chain uses TRBV7-8 and TRBJ1-5; D gene unclear. The germline V gene encodes CDR1 SGHVS and CDR2 FQNEAQ. This CDR3 region has 14 residues. The V end was cut by 1 base, the J end by 9 bases, with 13 bases between. The CDR3 nucleotides are TGTGCCAGCAGCTTAGGGACCGCCGAGCGGCCCCAGCATTTT. This codes for CASSLGTAERPQHF.

This chain links TRBV5-1 with TRBJ2-1; D is tentatively TRBD1 or TRBD2 (6 bases each). Per the germline V gene, CDR1 is SGHRS and CDR2 is YFSETQ. The CDR3 runs 13 residues. V was cut by 5 bases and J by 7 bases, with 13 bases left in between. CDR3 coding DNA: TGCGCCAGCAGTGACGGAGGGGGGAATGAGCAGTTCTTC. Protein sequence: CASSDGGGNEQFF. Full variable domain (rest looked up from reference TRBV5-1 and TRBJ2-1): KAGVTQTPRYLIKTRGQQVTLSCSPISGHRSVSWYQQTPGQGLQFLFEYFSETQRNKGNFPGRFSGRQFSNSRSEMNVSTLELGDSALYLCASSDGGGNEQFFGPGTRLTVL.

This chain uses TRBV14 with TRBJ2-7; D is possibly TRBD1 (5 bases). Germline CDR1 is SGHDN and CDR2 is FVKESK. The CDR3 has 14 amino acids. V lost 4 bases and J 2 bases, leaving 12 bases between the germline ends. This CDR3 reads CASSRSTVPYEQYF. The CDR3 DNA is TGTGCCAGCAGCCGATCGACAGTCCCCTACGAGCAGTACTTC.

This chain's CDR3 is CASSYPGEGTYEQYF. Here the CDR3 DNA reads TGCGCCAGCAGCTACCCGGGGGAGGGGACCTACGAGCAGTACTTC. This sequence joins TRBV4-1 and TRBJ2-7; 7 bases agree with TRBD2. The ends lost 5 bases at V and 2 bases at J; junction bases unmatched: 9. This CDR3 comprises 15 residues. CDR1 and CDR2 (germline): MGHRA, YSYEKL.

V usage is TRBV2 and J usage is TRBJ2-7; D possibly corresponds to TRBD1 (5 bases). CDR1 is SNHLY and CDR2 is FYNNEI in the germline V gene. The CDR3 contains 13 residues. V was cut by 5 bases and J by 5 bases, with 13 bases left in between. This CDR3 is CASSSSGSHEQYF. The CDR3 DNA reads TGTGCCAGCAGTTCTTCAGGGTCCCACGAGCAGTACTTC.

The count of this clone is one. V and J are TRBV7-2 and TRBJ2-7; possible D gene TRBD1, 5 bases. The CDR3 has 13 amino acids. The germline CDR1 and CDR2 sequences are SGHTA and FQGNSA. Trimming stripped 3 bases from V and 6 bases from J, with 12 bases between. This chain's CDR3 is CASSFFDQGEQYF. CDR3 nucleotide sequence: TGTGCCAGCAGCTTTTTCGATCAGGGCGAGCAGTACTTC.

The gene calls are TRBV7-9 and TRBJ1-1; D might be TRBD1 (5 bases). Germline V gene data show CDR1 as SEHNR and CDR2 as FQNEAQ (reference sequence). CDR3 length: 14 residues. Trimming took 4 bases from V and 1 from J, leaving 10 bases between them. CDR3 region: CASSSYGGNTEAFF. The CDR3 bases are TGTGCCAGCAGCTCGTATGGGGGGAACACTGAAGCTTTCTTT. Supplemented by reference TRBV7-9 and TRBJ1-1, the full variable domain reads DTGVSQNPRHKITKRGQNVTFRCDPISEHNRLYWYRQTLGQGPEFLTYFQNEAQLEKSRLLSDRFSAERPKGSFSTLEIQRTEQGDSAMYLCASSSYGGNTEAFFGQGTRLTVV.

The chain couples TRBV7-3 to TRBJ2-5; no definite D call. V was cut by 1 base and J by 0 bases, with 21 bases left in between. The V gene's germline CDR1 is SGHTA and CDR2 FQGTGA. The CDR3 runs to 19 residues. This CDR3 is CASSLIRSGRDGHQETQYF. The CDR3 DNA is TGTGCCAGCAGCTTAATAAGGTCAGGACGCGATGGACACCAAGAGACCCAGTACTTC.

The rearrangement links TRBV2 to TRBJ1-3, with 7 bases lining up with TRBD1. CDR1 is SNHLY, CDR2 FYNNEI, per germline. V was pared by 11 bases and J by 0 bases, with 7 bases of the junction left unmatched. This CDR3 spans 14 amino acids. CDR3 sequence (DNA): TGTGCCGACAGGGTGCAGAGCTCTGGAAACACCATATATTTT. Protein sequence: CADRVQSSGNTIYF. The full variable domain, in which reference TRBV2 and TRBJ1-3 provide the parts outside the CDR3, is EPEVTQTPSHQVTQMGQEVILRCVPISNHLYFYWYRQILGQKVEFLVSFYNNEISEKSEIFDDQFSVERPDGSNFTLKIRSTKLEDSAMYFCADRVQSSGNTIYFGEGSWLTVV.

The chain combines TRBV3-1 (or the pseudogene TRBV3-2) with TRBJ1-1; D call uncertain. The ends were cut back, 0 bases at V and 10 bases at J, with 9 bases in the middle. The CDR3 sequence is 12 residues long. Germline-derived CDR1 and CDR2 are LGHDT and YNNKEL (reference sequence). In nucleotides, the CDR3 is TGTGCCAGCAGCCAAGAATCGCGGTTAGCTTTCTTT. It encodes CASSQESRLAFF.

The chain is built from TRBV9 and TRBJ1-2, with D unresolved. With 3 bases removed from V and 3 bases from J, the gap between germline ends came to 15 bases. The CDR3 length is 15 residues. Germline CDR1 SGDLS, CDR2 YYNGEE. CDR3 coding DNA: TGTGCCAGCAGCGCCGCATTGGGTGGGGACTATGGCTACACCTTC. This encodes CASSAALGGDYGYTF.

This chain links TRBV5-1 with TRBJ2-2; D is possibly TRBD1 (5 bases). V was trimmed by 2 bases and J by 6 bases, leaving 11 bases between them. Germline CDR1 SGHRS, CDR2 YFSETQ. This CDR3 is built from 14 residues. The CDR3 region has the DNA TGCGCCAGCAGCTTAAGGGGTAACCCCGGGGAGCTGTTTTTT. Protein sequence: CASSLRGNPGELFF.